This T cell receptor (beta chain) was recorded in a study of shared clonotypes between healthy human individuals. This clone showed up just once. The V end was cut by 0 bases, the J end by 5 bases, with 14 bases between. CDR3 length: 16 amino acids. In germline, CDR1 is ENHRY, CDR2 SYGVKD. Execution of the assay was at deep level. The repertoire was sequenced with immunoSEQ multiplex PCR; TCRdb's copy has only in-frame clones and lacks some. The sample yields hundreds of thousands of clones, roughly three quarters seen once. This TCR was sampled from a woman in her 40s in good health. Some clones in this sample may be carry-over from other donors' samples. The genes are TRBV10-3 and TRBJ2-1, with D possibly called TRBD1 or TRBD2 (5 bases each). Sequencing was performed on PBMCs. CDR3 nucleotide sequence: TGTGCCATCAGTGAGTCGTGGGGCGGGTCAAACAATGAGCAGTTCTTC. Translating gives CAISESWGGSNNEQFF.